The clone carrying this T cell receptor beta chain showed up just once. Its antigen is not identified. This entry comes from a study of post-analysis software for immune sequencing data. Study findings and constraints: Patients showed TRBV5-6, TRBV5-1 and TRBV20-1 among five TRBV segments more frequent than in controls.

The CDR3 has 14 amino acids. CDR1 is SGDLS and CDR2 is YYNGEE in the germline V gene. Trimming removed 1 base from V and 5 bases from J; junction bases left unmatched: 4. TCR beta cDNA libraries included unique molecular identifiers. TCRdb re-analysed the PCR reads in MiXCR, keeping a single row per CDR3 protein. Among some 890,000 distinct CDR3 sequences listed, about 53% were seen once. The clonotype comes from a girl aged 10 to 17 with multiple sclerosis. The genes are TRBV9 and TRBJ2-3; 7 bases fit TRBD2. Specimen: blood. The CDR3 sequence is CASSVTGGQDTQYF. Here the CDR3 DNA reads TGTGCCAGCAGCGTAACGGGAGGCCAAGATACGCAGTATTTT.